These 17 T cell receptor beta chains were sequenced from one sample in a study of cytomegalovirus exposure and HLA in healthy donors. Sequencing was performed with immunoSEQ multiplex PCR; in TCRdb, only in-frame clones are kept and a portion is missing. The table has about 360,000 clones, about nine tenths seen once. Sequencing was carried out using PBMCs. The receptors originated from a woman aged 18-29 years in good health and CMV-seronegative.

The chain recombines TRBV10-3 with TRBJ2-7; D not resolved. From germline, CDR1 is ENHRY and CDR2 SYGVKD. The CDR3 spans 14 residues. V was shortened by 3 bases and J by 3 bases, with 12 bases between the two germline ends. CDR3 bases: TGTGCCATCAGTGATCCAGGTTCCCTCTACGAGCAGTACTTC. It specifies CAISDPGSLYEQYF.

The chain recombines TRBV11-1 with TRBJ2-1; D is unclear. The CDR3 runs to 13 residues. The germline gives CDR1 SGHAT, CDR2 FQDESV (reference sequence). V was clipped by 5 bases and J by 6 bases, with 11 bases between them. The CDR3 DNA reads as TGTGCCAGCAGCAAAGATGTGCGCAATGAGCAGTTCTTC. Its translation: CASSKDVRNEQFF.

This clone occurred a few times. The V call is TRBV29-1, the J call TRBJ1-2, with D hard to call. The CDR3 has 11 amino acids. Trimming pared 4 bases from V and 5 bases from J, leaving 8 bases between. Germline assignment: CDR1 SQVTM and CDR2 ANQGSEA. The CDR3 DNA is TGCAGCGTTGCGGGAGGGTATGGCTACACCTTC. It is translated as CSVAGGYGYTF.

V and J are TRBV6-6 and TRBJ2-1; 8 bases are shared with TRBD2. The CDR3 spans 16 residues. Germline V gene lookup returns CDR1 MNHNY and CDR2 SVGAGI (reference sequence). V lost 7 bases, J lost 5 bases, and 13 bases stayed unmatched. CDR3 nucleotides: TGTGCCAGCACCTTAGCTGAGCGGGAGCTCGACAATGAGCAGTTCTTC. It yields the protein CASTLAERELDNEQFF.

This chain's CDR3 is CSVERGQGLTYEQYF. CDR3 DNA sequence: TGCAGCGTTGAAAGGGGGCAGGGGCTAACCTACGAGCAGTACTTC. The rearrangement links TRBV29-1 to TRBJ2-7, with 7 bases that match TRBD1. The CDR3 runs 15 residues. V dropped 2 bases and J dropped 2; count of bases not matched to a gene: 9. Germline CDR1 is SQVTM and CDR2 is ANQGSEA.

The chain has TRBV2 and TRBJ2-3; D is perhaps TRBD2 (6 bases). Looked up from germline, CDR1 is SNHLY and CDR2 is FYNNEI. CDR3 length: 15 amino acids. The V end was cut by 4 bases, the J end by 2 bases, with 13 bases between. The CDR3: CASSVISGHTDTQYF. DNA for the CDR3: TGTGCCAGCAGTGTGATTAGCGGCCACACAGATACGCAGTATTTT.

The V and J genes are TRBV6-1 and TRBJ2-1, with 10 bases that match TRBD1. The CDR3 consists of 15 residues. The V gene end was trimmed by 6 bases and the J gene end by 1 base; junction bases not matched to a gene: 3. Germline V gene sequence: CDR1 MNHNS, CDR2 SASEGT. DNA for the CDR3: TGTGCCAGCAGAAGGGACAGGGGATCCTACAATGAGCAGTTCTTC. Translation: CASRRDRGSYNEQFF.

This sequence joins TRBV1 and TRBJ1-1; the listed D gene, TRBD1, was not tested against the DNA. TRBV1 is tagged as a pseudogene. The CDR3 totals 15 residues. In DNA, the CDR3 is TGCACCAGCAGCACCCCGGGACAGGGGGCGACTGAAGCTTTCTTT. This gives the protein CTSSTPGQGATEAFF.

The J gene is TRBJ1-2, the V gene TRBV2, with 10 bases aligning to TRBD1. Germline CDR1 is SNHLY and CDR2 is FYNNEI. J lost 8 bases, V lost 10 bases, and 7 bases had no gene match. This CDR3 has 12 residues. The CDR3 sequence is CATPGQGNGYTF. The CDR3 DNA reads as TGTGCCACACCGGGACAGGGGAACGGCTACACCTTC. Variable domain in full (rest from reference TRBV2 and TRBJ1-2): EPEVTQTPSHQVTQMGQEVILRCVPISNHLYFYWYRQILGQKVEFLVSFYNNEISEKSEIFDDQFSVERPDGSNFTLKIRSTKLEDSAMYFCATPGQGNGYTFGSGTRLTVV.

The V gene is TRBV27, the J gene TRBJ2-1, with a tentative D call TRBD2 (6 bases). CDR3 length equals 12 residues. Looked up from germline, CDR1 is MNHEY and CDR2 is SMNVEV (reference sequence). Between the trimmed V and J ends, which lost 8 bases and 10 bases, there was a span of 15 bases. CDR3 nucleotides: TGTGCCAGCGGAACACCGGGGAGGGAGCAGTTCTTC. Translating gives CASGTPGREQFF.

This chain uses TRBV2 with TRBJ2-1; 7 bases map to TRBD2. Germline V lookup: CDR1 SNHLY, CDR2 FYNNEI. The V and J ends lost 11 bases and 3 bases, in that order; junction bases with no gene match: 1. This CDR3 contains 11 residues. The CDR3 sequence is CAGRDYNEQFF. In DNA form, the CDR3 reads TGTGCCGGGAGGGACTACAATGAGCAGTTCTTC. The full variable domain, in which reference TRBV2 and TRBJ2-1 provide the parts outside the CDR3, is EPEVTQTPSHQVTQMGQEVILRCVPISNHLYFYWYRQILGQKVEFLVSFYNNEISEKSEIFDDQFSVERPDGSNFTLKIRSTKLEDSAMYFCAGRDYNEQFFGPGTRLTVL.

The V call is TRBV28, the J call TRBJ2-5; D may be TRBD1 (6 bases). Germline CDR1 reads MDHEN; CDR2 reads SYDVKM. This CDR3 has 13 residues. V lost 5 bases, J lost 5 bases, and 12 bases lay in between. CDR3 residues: CASSNRVPETQYF. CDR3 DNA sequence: TGTGCCAGCAGTAACAGGGTGCCGGAGACCCAGTACTTC.

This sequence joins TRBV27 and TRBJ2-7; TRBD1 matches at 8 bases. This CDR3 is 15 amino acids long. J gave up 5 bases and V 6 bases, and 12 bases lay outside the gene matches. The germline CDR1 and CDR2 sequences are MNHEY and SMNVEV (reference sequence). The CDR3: CASSSGGASGDEQYF. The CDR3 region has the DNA TGTGCCAGCAGCTCAGGGGGCGCAAGTGGTGACGAGCAGTACTTC.

The CDR3 DNA reads TGTGCCAGCAGTTACGGCCAGGGGCGCGGCTACACCTTC. Translating it yields CASSYGQGRGYTF. V gene TRBV6-6 combines with J gene TRBJ1-2; D is possibly TRBD1 (6 bases). The V end was cut by 2 bases, the J end by 8 bases, with 12 bases between. The CDR3 is made up of 13 amino acids. Per germline, CDR1 MNHNY and CDR2 SVGAGI (reference sequence).

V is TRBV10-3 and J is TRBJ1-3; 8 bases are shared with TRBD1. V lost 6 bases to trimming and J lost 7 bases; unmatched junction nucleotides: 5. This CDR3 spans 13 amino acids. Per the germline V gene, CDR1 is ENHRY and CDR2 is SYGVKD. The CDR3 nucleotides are TGTGCCATCAGGAACGACAGGGGCAACACCATATATTTT. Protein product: CAIRNDRGNTIYF.

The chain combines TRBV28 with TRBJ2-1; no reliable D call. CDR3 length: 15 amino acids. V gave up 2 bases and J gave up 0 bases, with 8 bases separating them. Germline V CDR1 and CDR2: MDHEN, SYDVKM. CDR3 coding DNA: TGTGCCAGCAGTTTAGGCGGTTCCTCCTACAATGAGCAGTTCTTC. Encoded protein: CASSLGGSSYNEQFF.

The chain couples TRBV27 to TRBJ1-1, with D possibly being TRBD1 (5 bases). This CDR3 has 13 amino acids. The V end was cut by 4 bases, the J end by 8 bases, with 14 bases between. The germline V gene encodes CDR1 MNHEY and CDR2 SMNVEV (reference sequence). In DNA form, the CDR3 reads TGTGCCAGCAGTTCCTTCCAGGGACTAGAAGCTTTCTTT. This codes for CASSSFQGLEAFF.